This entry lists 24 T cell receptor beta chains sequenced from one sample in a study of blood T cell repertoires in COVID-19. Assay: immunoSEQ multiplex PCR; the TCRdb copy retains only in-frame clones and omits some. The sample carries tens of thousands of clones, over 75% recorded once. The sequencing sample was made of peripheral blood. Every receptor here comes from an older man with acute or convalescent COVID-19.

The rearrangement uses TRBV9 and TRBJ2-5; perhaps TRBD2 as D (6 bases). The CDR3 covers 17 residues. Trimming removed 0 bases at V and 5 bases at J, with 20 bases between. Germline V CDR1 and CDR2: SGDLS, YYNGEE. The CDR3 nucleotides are TGTGCCAGCAGCGTAGCTCTCGGGGGAGCGGGTGGGGAGACCCAGTACTTC. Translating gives CASSVALGGAGGETQYF.

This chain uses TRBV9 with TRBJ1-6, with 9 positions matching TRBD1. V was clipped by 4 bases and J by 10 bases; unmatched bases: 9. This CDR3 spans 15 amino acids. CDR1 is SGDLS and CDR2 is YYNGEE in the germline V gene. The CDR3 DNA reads TGTGCCAGCAGCCCCTCCGGACAGGGGAGATCACCCCTCCACTTT. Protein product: CASSPSGQGRSPLHF. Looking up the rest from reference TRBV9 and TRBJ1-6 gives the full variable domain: DSGVTQTPKHLITATGQRVTLRCSPRSGDLSVYWYQQSLDQGLQFLIQYYNGEERAKGNILERFSAQQFPDLHSELNLSSLELGDSALYFCASSPSGQGRSPLHFGNGTRLTVT.

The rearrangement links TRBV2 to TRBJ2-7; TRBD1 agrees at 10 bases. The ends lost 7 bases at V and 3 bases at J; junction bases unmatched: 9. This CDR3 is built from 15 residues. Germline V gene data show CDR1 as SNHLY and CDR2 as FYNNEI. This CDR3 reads CASTSQGQGLYEQYF. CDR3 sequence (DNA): TGTGCCAGCACCTCCCAGGGACAGGGGCTCTACGAGCAGTACTTC. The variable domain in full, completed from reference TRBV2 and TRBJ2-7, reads EPEVTQTPSHQVTQMGQEVILRCVPISNHLYFYWYRQILGQKVEFLVSFYNNEISEKSEIFDDQFSVERPDGSNFTLKIRSTKLEDSAMYFCASTSQGQGLYEQYFGPGTRLTVT.

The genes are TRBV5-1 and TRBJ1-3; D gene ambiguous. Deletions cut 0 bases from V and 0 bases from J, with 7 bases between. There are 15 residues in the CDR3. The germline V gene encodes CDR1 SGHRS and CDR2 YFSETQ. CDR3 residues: CASSLGLDSGNTIYF. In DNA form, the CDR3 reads TGCGCCAGCAGCTTGGGACTGGACTCTGGAAACACCATATATTTT.

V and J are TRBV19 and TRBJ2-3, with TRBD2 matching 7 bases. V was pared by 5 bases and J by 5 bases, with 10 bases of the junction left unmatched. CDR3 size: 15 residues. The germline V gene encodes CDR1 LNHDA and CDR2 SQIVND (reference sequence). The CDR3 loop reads CASSAPGLSKDTQYF. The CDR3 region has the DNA TGTGCCAGTAGTGCCCCGGGACTAAGTAAAGATACGCAGTATTTT.

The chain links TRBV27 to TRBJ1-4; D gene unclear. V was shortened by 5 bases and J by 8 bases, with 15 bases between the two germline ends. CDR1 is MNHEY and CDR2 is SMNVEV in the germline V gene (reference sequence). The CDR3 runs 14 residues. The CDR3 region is CASSPRAMGEKLFF. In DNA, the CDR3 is TGTGCCAGCAGTCCGAGGGCCATGGGGGAAAAACTGTTTTTT.

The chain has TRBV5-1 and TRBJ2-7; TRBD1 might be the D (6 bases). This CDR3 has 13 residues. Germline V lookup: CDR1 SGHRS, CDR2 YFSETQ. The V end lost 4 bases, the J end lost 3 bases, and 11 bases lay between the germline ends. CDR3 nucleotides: TGCGCCAGCAGCGCCACAGGGTTCTACGAGCAGTACTTC. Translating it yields CASSATGFYEQYF.

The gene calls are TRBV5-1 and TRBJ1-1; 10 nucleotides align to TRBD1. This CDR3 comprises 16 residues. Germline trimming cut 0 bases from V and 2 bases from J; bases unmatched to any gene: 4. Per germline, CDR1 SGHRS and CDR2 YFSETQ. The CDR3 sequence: CASSLDGTGANTEAFF. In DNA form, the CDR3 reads TGCGCCAGCAGCTTGGACGGGACAGGGGCCAACACTGAAGCTTTCTTT. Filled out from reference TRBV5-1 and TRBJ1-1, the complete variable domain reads KAGVTQTPRYLIKTRGQQVTLSCSPISGHRSVSWYQQTPGQGLQFLFEYFSETQRNKGNFPGRFSGRQFSNSRSEMNVSTLELGDSALYLCASSLDGTGANTEAFFGQGTRLTVV.

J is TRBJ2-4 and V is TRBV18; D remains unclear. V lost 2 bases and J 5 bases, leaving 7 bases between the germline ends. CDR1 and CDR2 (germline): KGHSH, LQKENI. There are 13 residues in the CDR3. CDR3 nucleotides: TGTGCCAGCTCACCAAATTCCGAAAACATTCAGTACTTC. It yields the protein CASSPNSENIQYF.

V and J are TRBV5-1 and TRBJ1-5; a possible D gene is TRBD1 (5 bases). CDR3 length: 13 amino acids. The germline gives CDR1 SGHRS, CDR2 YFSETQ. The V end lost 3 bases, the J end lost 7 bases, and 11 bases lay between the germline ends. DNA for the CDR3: TGCGCCAGCAGCTCTGACAGTGGGCAGCCCCAGCATTTT. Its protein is CASSSDSGQPQHF.

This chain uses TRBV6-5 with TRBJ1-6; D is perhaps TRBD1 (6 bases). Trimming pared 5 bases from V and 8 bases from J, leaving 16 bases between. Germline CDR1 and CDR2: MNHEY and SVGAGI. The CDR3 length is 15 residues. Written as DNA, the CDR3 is TGTGCCAGCAGTCCTAGTGGGGGCAGATATTCACCCCTCCACTTT. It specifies CASSPSGGRYSPLHF.

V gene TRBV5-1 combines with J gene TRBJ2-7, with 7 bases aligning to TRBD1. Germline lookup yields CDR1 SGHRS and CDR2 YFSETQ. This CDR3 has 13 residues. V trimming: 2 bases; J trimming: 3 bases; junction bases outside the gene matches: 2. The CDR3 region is CASSFTGDYEQYF. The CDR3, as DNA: TGCGCCAGCAGCTTCACAGGGGACTACGAGCAGTACTTC.

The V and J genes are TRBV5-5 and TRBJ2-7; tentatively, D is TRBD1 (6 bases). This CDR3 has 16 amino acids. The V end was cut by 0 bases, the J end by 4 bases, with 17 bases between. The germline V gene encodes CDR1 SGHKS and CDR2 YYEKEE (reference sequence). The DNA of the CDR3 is TGTGCCAGCAGCTTGGGGTTGGTCAGGGGTTTGTACGAGCAGTACTTC. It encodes CASSLGLVRGLYEQYF.

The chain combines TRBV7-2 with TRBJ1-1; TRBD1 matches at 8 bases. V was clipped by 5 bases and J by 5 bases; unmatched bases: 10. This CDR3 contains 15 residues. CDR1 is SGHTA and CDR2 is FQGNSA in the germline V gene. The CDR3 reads CASSPNDRGRTEAFF. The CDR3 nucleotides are TGTGCCAGCAGCCCTAACGACAGGGGACGGACTGAAGCTTTCTTT.

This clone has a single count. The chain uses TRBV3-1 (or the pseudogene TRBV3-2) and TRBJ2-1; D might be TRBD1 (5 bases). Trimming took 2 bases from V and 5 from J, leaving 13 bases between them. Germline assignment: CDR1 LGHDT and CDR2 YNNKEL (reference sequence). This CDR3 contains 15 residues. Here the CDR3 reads CASSQRTKGDNEQFF. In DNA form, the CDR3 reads TGTGCCAGCAGCCAAAGGACAAAGGGTGACAATGAGCAGTTCTTC.

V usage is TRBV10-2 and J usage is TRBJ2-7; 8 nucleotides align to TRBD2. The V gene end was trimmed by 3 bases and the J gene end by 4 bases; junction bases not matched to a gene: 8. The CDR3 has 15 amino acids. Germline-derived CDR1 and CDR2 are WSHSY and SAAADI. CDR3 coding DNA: TGCGCCAGCAGTGACGGGGGGGCCTTAAGGTACGAGCAGTACTTC. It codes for CASSDGGALRYEQYF.

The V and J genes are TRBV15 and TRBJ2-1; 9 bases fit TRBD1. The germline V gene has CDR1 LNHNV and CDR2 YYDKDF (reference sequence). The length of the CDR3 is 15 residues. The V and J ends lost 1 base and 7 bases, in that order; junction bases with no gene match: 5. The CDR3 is CATSRVLQGANEQFF. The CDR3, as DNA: TGTGCCACCAGCAGAGTTTTACAGGGGGCGAATGAGCAGTTCTTC.

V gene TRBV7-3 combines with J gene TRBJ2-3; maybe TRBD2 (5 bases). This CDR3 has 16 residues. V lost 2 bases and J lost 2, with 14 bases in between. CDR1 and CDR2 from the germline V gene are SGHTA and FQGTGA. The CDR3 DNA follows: TGTGCCAGCAGCTTAGGGCTGGCGGGCACCACAGATACGCAGTATTTT. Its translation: CASSLGLAGTTDTQYF.

The CDR3 DNA reads TGTGCCAGCAGTGAAGGCGCGATGAGCGAGCAGTACTTC. This gives the protein CASSEGAMSEQYF. This rearrangement joins TRBV2 to TRBJ2-7; unclear D gene. Germline V lookup: CDR1 SNHLY, CDR2 FYNNEI. The V gene lost 1 base and the J gene lost 6 bases, with 10 bases spanning the gap. This CDR3 comprises 13 residues.

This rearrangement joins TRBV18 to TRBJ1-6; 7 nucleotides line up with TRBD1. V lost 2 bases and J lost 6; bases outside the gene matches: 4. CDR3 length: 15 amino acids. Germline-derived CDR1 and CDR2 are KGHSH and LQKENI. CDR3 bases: TGTGCCAGCTCACCAGACAGGGCCCCTAATTCACCCCTCCACTTT. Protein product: CASSPDRAPNSPLHF.

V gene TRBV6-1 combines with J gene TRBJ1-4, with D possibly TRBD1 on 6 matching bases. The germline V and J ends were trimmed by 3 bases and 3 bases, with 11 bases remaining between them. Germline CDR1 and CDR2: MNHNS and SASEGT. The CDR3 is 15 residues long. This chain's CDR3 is CASSDNRAPNEKLFF. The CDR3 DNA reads TGTGCCAGCAGTGACAACAGGGCTCCTAATGAAAAACTGTTTTTT.

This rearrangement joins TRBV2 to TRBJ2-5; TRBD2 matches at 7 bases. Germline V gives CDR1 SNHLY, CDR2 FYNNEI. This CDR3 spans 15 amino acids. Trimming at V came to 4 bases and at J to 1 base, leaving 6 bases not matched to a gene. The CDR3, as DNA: TGTGCCAGCAGTGGAGTCGGGGGGATCCAAGAGACCCAGTACTTC. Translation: CASSGVGGIQETQYF.

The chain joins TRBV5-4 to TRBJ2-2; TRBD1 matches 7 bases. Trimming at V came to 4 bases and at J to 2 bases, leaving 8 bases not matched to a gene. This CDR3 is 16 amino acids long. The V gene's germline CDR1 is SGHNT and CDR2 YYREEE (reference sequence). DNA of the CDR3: TGTGCCAGCAGCGCGAGAGGGGGCGCAAACACCGGGGAGCTGTTTTTT. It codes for CASSARGGANTGELFF. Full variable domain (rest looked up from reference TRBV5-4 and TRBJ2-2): ETGVTQSPTHLIKTRGQQVTLRCSSQSGHNTVSWYQQALGQGPQFIFQYYREEENGRGNFPPRFSGLQFPNYSSELNVNALELDDSALYLCASSARGGANTGELFFGEGSRLTVL.

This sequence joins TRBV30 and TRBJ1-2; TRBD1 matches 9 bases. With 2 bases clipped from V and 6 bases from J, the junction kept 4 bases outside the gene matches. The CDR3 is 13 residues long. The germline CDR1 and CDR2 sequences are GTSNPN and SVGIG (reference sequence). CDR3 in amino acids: CAWSRDRANGYTF. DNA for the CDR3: TGTGCCTGGAGTCGGGACAGGGCAAATGGCTACACCTTC.